This T cell receptor (beta chain) was observed in a study of post-analysis software for immune sequencing data. From germline, CDR1 is MNHNY and CDR2 SVGAGI (reference sequence). The CDR3 totals 14 residues. Findings and caveats of the study: Compared with controls, patients had more of 4 to 6 TRBV segments, including TRBV5-6, TRBV5-1 and TRBV20-1.

TCR beta cDNA libraries included unique molecular identifiers. TCRdb analysed the PCR reads with MiXCR anew, one entry per CDR3 protein. Of about 430,000 distinct CDR3 sequences in the sample, 30% to 40% are singletons; the top ten hold 7.6%. To note about this clonotype: Its antigen is unknown. The junction does not match germline at one end; this may be a read error.

Sequenced material: blood. The receptor was isolated from a girl aged 2 to 9 with multiple sclerosis. The gene calls are TRBV6-6 and TRBJ2-7; 8 nucleotides align to TRBD1. CDR3 region: CASSRDRNSYGQYF. The CDR3 nucleotides are TGTGCCAGCAGCCGGGACAGGAATTCCTACGGGCAGTACTTC.